Below, 30 T cell receptor beta chains from the same sample are listed, as sequenced in a study of blood T cell repertoires in COVID-19. Sequenced by immunoSEQ multiplex PCR; TCRdb stores in-frame clones only, minus some. Counted here are about 42,000 clones, approximately 80% occurring once; the ten biggest clones make up under 9.5%. Sequenced material: peripheral blood. The receptor set was obtained from a man in his sixties or seventies with active or convalescent COVID-19.

This chain's CDR3 is CASSLNGNIQYF. CDR3 nucleotides: TGTGCCAGCAGTTTGAACGGAAACATTCAGTACTTC. The chain joins TRBV28 to TRBJ2-4, with D unclear. CDR1 is MDHEN and CDR2 is SYDVKM in the germline V gene. This CDR3 has 12 residues. The V end was cut by 3 bases, the J end by 6 bases, with 6 bases between.

This clone was counted between two and nine times. The J gene is TRBJ2-1, the V gene TRBV6-5; 7 nucleotides align to TRBD2. Trimming removed 2 bases from V and 9 bases from J; junction bases left unmatched: 1. The germline gives CDR1 MNHEY, CDR2 SVGAGI. The CDR3 loop spans 12 amino acids. The CDR3 DNA is TGTGCCAGCAGTTACACGGGGGGTGAGCAGTTCTTC. Translating it yields CASSYTGGEQFF.

This clone appeared a single time. The J gene is TRBJ1-6, the V gene TRBV12-3 or TRBV12-4, with D perhaps matching TRBD1 (6 bases). This CDR3 spans 12 amino acids. Deletions cut 6 bases from V and 9 bases from J, with 9 bases between. The CDR3 protein is CASSTGLSPLHF. CDR3 DNA: TGTGCCAGCAGCACAGGGCTTTCACCCCTCCACTTT.

The chain couples TRBV7-2 to TRBJ2-7; D uncertain. This CDR3 is built from 13 residues. Germline assignment: CDR1 SGHTA and CDR2 FQGNSA. The V and J ends lost 3 bases and 1 base respectively, with 7 bases between them. CDR3 sequence reads: CASSFPQSYEQYF. DNA for the CDR3: TGTGCCAGCAGCTTCCCTCAGTCCTACGAGCAGTACTTC. The whole variable domain, filled in from reference TRBV7-2 and TRBJ2-7, reads GAGVSQSPSNKVTEKGKDVELRCDPISGHTALYWYRQSLGQGLEFLIYFQGNSAPDKSGLPSDRFSAERTGGSVSTLTIQRTQQEDSAVYLCASSFPQSYEQYFGPGTRLTVT.

V usage is TRBV28 and J usage is TRBJ2-4; TRBD2 might be the D (5 bases). CDR1 is MDHEN, CDR2 SYDVKM, per germline. V gave up 6 bases and J gave up 0 bases, with 12 bases separating them. The CDR3 consists of 15 residues. CDR3 sequence: CASRARGLAKNIQYF. The CDR3 DNA is TGTGCCAGCAGGGCCCGGGGTCTAGCCAAAAACATTCAGTACTTC.

This chain connects TRBV11-3 to TRBJ2-1, with 12 positions matching TRBD2. The CDR3 contains 16 residues. CDR1 is SGHNT and CDR2 is YENEEA in the germline V gene. V shed 5 bases and J 8 bases; nucleotides not matched to a gene: 10. Written as DNA, the CDR3 is TGTGCCAGCAGCCTATCTAGCGGGGGGGCCGGGTATGAGCAGTTCTTC. It yields the protein CASSLSSGGAGYEQFF. Full variable domain (rest looked up from reference TRBV11-3 and TRBJ2-1): EAGVVQSPRYKIIEKKQPVAFWCNPISGHNTLYWYLQNLGQGPELLIRYENEEAVDDSQLPKDRFSAERLKGVDSTLKIQPAELGDSAVYLCASSLSSGGAGYEQFFGPGTRLTVL.

The rearrangement links TRBV6-4 to TRBJ2-1; TRBD1 might be the D (5 bases). Germline V CDR1 and CDR2: MRHNA, SNTAGT. Trimming stripped 3 bases from V and 6 bases from J, with 6 bases between. The CDR3 covers 12 residues. The CDR3 region is CASSDQGNEQFF. The CDR3 DNA follows: TGTGCCAGCAGTGATCAGGGCAATGAGCAGTTCTTC.

V and J are TRBV27 and TRBJ2-3; 8 nucleotides match TRBD1. This CDR3 is 15 amino acids long. Germline V lookup: CDR1 MNHEY, CDR2 SMNVEV (reference sequence). The ends lost 8 bases at V and 3 bases at J; junction bases unmatched: 10. The CDR3 loop reads CASSNRGAGTDTQYF. The CDR3 bases are TGTGCCAGCTCCAACAGGGGGGCGGGAACAGATACGCAGTATTTT.

The sample holds a few counts of this clone. The V and J genes are TRBV5-1 and TRBJ2-1, with 7 bases that match TRBD2. V dropped 0 bases and J dropped 7; count of bases not matched to a gene: 10. Per the germline V gene, CDR1 is SGHRS and CDR2 is YFSETQ. The CDR3 loop spans 16 amino acids. In DNA, the CDR3 is TGCGCCAGCAGCTTGGCCAGAGCTAGCGGCGGGAATGAGCAGTTCTTC. Translation gives CASSLARASGGNEQFF.

V is TRBV5-8 and J is TRBJ1-4, with D unclear. Trimming removed 5 bases from V and 10 bases from J, with 15 bases in between. There are 13 residues in the CDR3. Germline CDR1 reads SGHTS; CDR2 reads YDEGEE. The CDR3 spells CASRFGEARKLFF. CDR3 sequence (DNA): TGTGCCAGCAGATTCGGAGAGGCTCGAAAACTGTTTTTT.

This clone was seen more than once but under ten times. As DNA, the CDR3 is TGTGCCAGCAGCTCTCTCCGGGGGAACACTGAAGCTTTCTTT. Translated: CASSSLRGNTEAFF. The V gene is TRBV3-1 (or the pseudogene TRBV3-2), the J gene TRBJ1-1; no clear D gene. Trimming stripped 5 bases from V and 1 base from J, with 11 bases between. This CDR3 is built from 14 residues. Germline V gene sequence: CDR1 LGHDT, CDR2 YNNKEL (reference sequence).

The rearrangement uses TRBV2 and TRBJ1-1; D ambiguous. CDR1 is SNHLY and CDR2 is FYNNEI in the germline V gene. Between the trimmed V and J ends, which lost 2 bases and 5 bases, there was a span of 12 bases. The CDR3 has 14 residues. CDR3 region: CASSESVRGTEAFF. Here the CDR3 DNA reads TGTGCCAGCAGTGAAAGCGTAAGAGGGACTGAAGCTTTCTTT.

In this sample, this clone turned up a few times. The chain couples TRBV5-4 to TRBJ1-1; D gene ambiguous. Germline assignment: CDR1 SGHNT and CDR2 YYREEE (reference sequence). The CDR3 consists of 15 residues. Trimming cost V 2 bases and J 2 bases, with 13 bases left between them. The CDR3 spells CASSFGRQQNTEAFF. CDR3 in DNA: TGTGCCAGCAGCTTCGGGAGACAACAAAACACTGAAGCTTTCTTT. Filled out from reference TRBV5-4 and TRBJ1-1, the complete variable domain reads ETGVTQSPTHLIKTRGQQVTLRCSSQSGHNTVSWYQQALGQGPQFIFQYYREEENGRGNFPPRFSGLQFPNYSSELNVNALELDDSALYLCASSFGRQQNTEAFFGQGTRLTVV.

The rearrangement links TRBV29-1 to TRBJ2-7, with D perhaps matching TRBD1 (6 bases). The CDR3 length is 14 residues. V lost 1 base and J lost 3, with 13 bases in between. Germline CDR1 reads SQVTM; CDR2 reads ANQGSEA. Written as DNA, the CDR3 is TGCAGCGTTGAAGCTGCAGGGGAAAACTACGAGCAGTACTTC. It translates to CSVEAAGENYEQYF.

The rearrangement links TRBV6-2 or TRBV6-3 to TRBJ2-3; 9 nucleotides align to TRBD2. The CDR3 loop spans 16 amino acids. Germline-derived CDR1 and CDR2 are MNHEY and SVGEGT. V was pared by 6 bases and J by 5 bases, with 12 bases of the junction left unmatched. CDR3 bases: TGTGCCAGCAGCCTACCGGCGGGGGGGCGCTTAGATACGCAGTATTTT. Translation gives CASSLPAGGRLDTQYF.

The V and J genes are TRBV28 and TRBJ2-7, with D perhaps TRBD2 (6 bases). In germline, CDR1 is MDHEN, CDR2 SYDVKM. The CDR3 has 16 residues. Trimming removed 8 bases from V and 5 bases from J, with 25 bases in between. The CDR3 loop reads CASGRVEGSGVHEQYF. The CDR3 coding sequence is TGTGCCAGCGGACGGGTCGAGGGATCGGGAGTCCACGAGCAGTACTTC.

The chain is built from TRBV3-1 (or the pseudogene TRBV3-2) and TRBJ2-3; TRBD2 agrees at 7 bases. The germline V gene has CDR1 LGHDT and CDR2 YNNKEL (reference sequence). CDR3 size: 12 residues. The ends lost 5 bases at V and 4 bases at J; junction bases unmatched: 0. Written as DNA, the CDR3 is TGTGCCAGCAGCAGCGGGGCAGATACGCAGTATTTT. Translating gives CASSSGADTQYF.

The chain carries TRBV5-6 and TRBJ1-2; the match to TRBD1 covers 8 bases. Losses at the gene ends were 4 bases for V and 5 bases for J; bases not matched to a gene: 7. The CDR3 loop spans 14 amino acids. Germline CDR1 and CDR2: SGHDT and YYEEEE. CDR3 DNA: TGTGCCAGCAGCCGAACTGGACAGGGTTATGGCTACACCTTC. Its translation: CASSRTGQGYGYTF.

The CDR3 sequence is CASGGLEETQYF. As DNA, the CDR3 is TGTGCCAGCGGGGGACTGGAAGAGACCCAGTACTTC. The chain combines TRBV2 with TRBJ2-5; D may be TRBD2 (6 bases). Trimming left V 8 bases short and J 3 bases short, with 10 bases between. The germline V gene has CDR1 SNHLY and CDR2 FYNNEI. This CDR3 has 12 amino acids. The full variable domain, completed using reference TRBV2 and TRBJ2-5, is EPEVTQTPSHQVTQMGQEVILRCVPISNHLYFYWYRQILGQKVEFLVSFYNNEISEKSEIFDDQFSVERPDGSNFTLKIRSTKLEDSAMYFCASGGLEETQYFGPGTRLLVL.

The gene calls are TRBV28 and TRBJ1-5; 10 bases match TRBD1. The J segment lost 4 bases and the V segment lost 4 bases, leaving 7 bases of the junction unmatched. This CDR3 has 16 residues. Looked up from germline, CDR1 is MDHEN and CDR2 is SYDVKM. The CDR3 is CASSSGTGAINQPQHF. The CDR3 DNA follows: TGTGCCAGCAGTTCCGGGACAGGGGCTATTAATCAGCCCCAGCATTTT.

The chain is built from TRBV10-2 and TRBJ2-5, with 14 bases that match TRBD2. V shed 2 bases and J 9 bases; nucleotides not matched to a gene: 2. CDR1 is WSHSY, CDR2 SAAADI, per germline. The CDR3 has 14 residues. The CDR3, as DNA: TGCGCCAGCAGTGAGCAGACTAGCGGGGGGGCCCAGTACTTC. As protein: CASSEQTSGGAQYF.

This chain connects TRBV19 to TRBJ2-1; TRBD2 might be the D (6 bases). Per the germline V gene, CDR1 is LNHDA and CDR2 is SQIVND (reference sequence). The V end was cut by 7 bases, the J end by 6 bases, with 19 bases between. This CDR3 spans 15 amino acids. The chain's CDR3 is CASTTRTEGSNEQFF. The CDR3 DNA sequence: TGTGCCAGTACGACTAGGACGGAAGGATCCAATGAGCAGTTCTTC.

The rearrangement uses TRBV15 and TRBJ2-7; possible D gene TRBD2, 6 bases. This CDR3 comprises 15 residues. V was clipped by 0 bases and J by 7 bases, with 16 bases between them. The germline V gene encodes CDR1 LNHNV and CDR2 YYDKDF (reference sequence). The CDR3 spells CATSRDSSPGEEQYF. The DNA for the CDR3 is TGTGCCACCAGCAGAGACTCGAGCCCGGGGGAGGAGCAGTACTTC.

The chain employs TRBV15 and TRBJ1-5, with D possibly matching TRBD1 (5 bases). The CDR3 has 14 amino acids. Trimming shortened V by 2 bases and J by 4 bases, and 9 bases separated the two germline ends. Germline-derived CDR1 and CDR2 are LNHNV and YYDKDF (reference sequence). CDR3 sequence reads: CATSRRTPNQPQHF. The DNA of the CDR3 is TGTGCCACCAGCAGACGGACACCGAATCAGCCCCAGCATTTT.

The chain recombines TRBV4-2 with TRBJ1-6; TRBD1 matches at 7 bases. The CDR3 has 13 residues. Losses at the gene ends were 4 bases for V and 7 bases for J; bases not matched to a gene: 1. CDR1 is LGHNA, CDR2 YNFKEQ, per germline. The CDR3 reads CASSRTGNSPLHF. CDR3 sequence (DNA): TGTGCCAGCAGCCGGACAGGCAATTCACCCCTCCACTTT.

The chain has TRBV12-3 or TRBV12-4 and TRBJ2-5; D may be TRBD1 (6 bases). The CDR3 runs 13 residues. The V end was cut by 6 bases, the J end by 5 bases, with 13 bases between. CDR3 sequence reads: CASSTTGWETQYF. CDR3 nucleotide sequence: TGTGCCAGCAGCACAACAGGGTGGGAGACCCAGTACTTC.

The chain combines TRBV28 with TRBJ2-7, with D possibly being TRBD1 (6 bases). Germline V CDR1 and CDR2: MDHEN, SYDVKM. The length of the CDR3 is 12 residues. V gave up 5 bases and J gave up 11 bases, with 16 bases separating them. CDR3 protein: CASSTDTGRKYF. CDR3 coding DNA: TGTGCCAGCAGTACCGACACAGGGAGAAAGTACTTC.

In its sample, this clone was seen a few times. The rearrangement links TRBV3-1 (or the pseudogene TRBV3-2) to TRBJ1-1; D not resolved. Germline V CDR1 and CDR2: LGHDT, YNNKEL (reference sequence). Trimming cost V 0 bases and J 4 bases, with 18 bases left between them. CDR3 size: 17 residues. The CDR3 DNA sequence: TGTGCCAGCAGCCAAGATCGGCGTCGGGGAGTCGCCACTGAAGCTTTCTTT. Encoded protein: CASSQDRRRGVATEAFF.

The chain combines TRBV5-1 with TRBJ2-3, with 12 positions matching TRBD2. The CDR3 extends over 16 amino acids. Germline loops: CDR1 SGHRS, CDR2 YFSETQ. Unmatched junction bases numbered 6, after V lost 4 bases and J lost 3 bases. The CDR3: CASSPGLAGRTDTQYF. The CDR3 DNA reads TGCGCCAGCAGCCCTGGACTAGCGGGGAGGACAGATACGCAGTATTTT.

This clone was recorded a few times. The chain links TRBV7-2 to TRBJ1-2, with D uncertain. The CDR3 has 13 residues. Germline CDR1 reads SGHTA; CDR2 reads FQGNSA. Trimming left V 5 bases short and J 3 bases short, with 10 bases between. The CDR3 nucleotides are TGTGCCAGCAGCCCCCAGGCAGACTATGGCTACACCTTC. Translating it yields CASSPQADYGYTF.